These 8 T cell receptor beta chains were sequenced from one sample in a study of OX40 agonist ivuxolimab in advanced cancers. Libraries were prepared by immunoSEQ multiplex PCR; TCRdb keeps only in-frame clonotypes and omits some of them. This sample has tens of thousands of clones, with under 90% found just once. Sequenced here: CD4+ or CD8+ T cells sorted from blood, sampled in a trial of the OX40 agonist ivuxolimab. These receptor sequences come from an adult with an advanced solid tumor such as melanoma, head and neck, liver or kidney cancer.

The rearrangement uses TRBV2 and TRBJ2-5; 11 bases map to TRBD2. Germline lookup yields CDR1 SNHLY and CDR2 FYNNEI. V lost 4 bases and J lost 2; bases outside the gene matches: 3. The CDR3 is 15 amino acids. In nucleotides, the CDR3 is TGTGCCAGCAGTGGGCGACTAGCGGGGCAAGAGACCCAGTACTTC. Encoded protein: CASSGRLAGQETQYF.

The V gene is TRBV18, the J gene TRBJ1-6; 8 positions agree with TRBD1. V was pared by 4 bases and J by 6 bases, with 5 bases of the junction left unmatched. The germline CDR1 and CDR2 sequences are KGHSH and LQKENI. This CDR3 spans 15 amino acids. CDR3 residues: CASSLRTGPNSPLHF. The CDR3 bases are TGTGCCAGCTCACTCCGGACAGGGCCTAATTCACCCCTCCACTTT.

The chain has TRBV28 and TRBJ1-6, with a tentative D call TRBD1 (5 bases). The germline V gene has CDR1 MDHEN and CDR2 SYDVKM. V was shortened by 2 bases and J by 3 bases, with 8 bases between the two germline ends. The CDR3 length is 15 residues. The CDR3 loop reads CASSLRGGYNSPLHF. The CDR3 DNA sequence: TGTGCCAGCAGTTTACGGGGCGGCTATAATTCACCCCTCCACTTT.

A note on this clone: Other nucleotide sequences from this sample produce the same CDR3. The gene calls are TRBV6-1 and TRBJ2-6; D unclear. Trimming stripped 7 bases from V and 2 bases from J, with 6 bases between. Germline CDR1 MNHNS, CDR2 SASEGT. The CDR3 extends over 13 amino acids. CDR3 sequence: CASTAAGANVLTF. The CDR3 nucleotides are TGTGCCAGCACGGCTGCTGGGGCCAACGTCCTGACTTTC.

The V call is TRBV7-9, the J call TRBJ2-5, with D perhaps TRBD1 (5 bases). This CDR3 comprises 16 residues. Trimming cost V 4 bases and J 1 base, with 16 bases left between them. The V gene's germline CDR1 is SEHNR and CDR2 FQNEAQ (reference sequence). The CDR3 region has the DNA TGTGCCAGCAGCTCTCGTTTGCGTGGGGCCCAAGAGACCCAGTACTTC. Residues: CASSSRLRGAQETQYF.

V gene TRBV6-1 combines with J gene TRBJ2-2; unclear D gene. This CDR3 has 13 amino acids. V gave up 7 bases and J gave up 2 bases, with 8 bases separating them. CDR1 is MNHNS and CDR2 is SASEGT in the germline V gene. This CDR3 is CASIRGNTGELFF. As DNA, the CDR3 is TGTGCCAGCATAAGAGGAAACACCGGGGAGCTGTTTTTT.

V usage is TRBV4-3 and J usage is TRBJ2-7, with 7 bases that match TRBD1. The V gene end was trimmed by 0 bases and the J gene end by 3 bases; junction bases not matched to a gene: 8. From germline, CDR1 is LGHNA and CDR2 YSLEER. This CDR3 region has 16 residues. The CDR3 is CASSQDQNRGLYEQYF. The CDR3 DNA follows: TGCGCCAGCAGCCAAGATCAAAACAGGGGTCTCTACGAGCAGTACTTC.

V and J are TRBV5-6 and TRBJ2-3; 8 nucleotides agree with TRBD1. The junction had 6 bases not matched to a gene; V was cut back by 4 bases and J by 2 bases. CDR1 is SGHDT, CDR2 YYEEEE, per germline. CDR3 length: 15 residues. CDR3 bases: TGTGCCAGCAGCCTAAGGACAGGGCCCACAGATACGCAGTATTTT. It specifies CASSLRTGPTDTQYF.